The entry below describes one T cell receptor beta chain. As yet, its antigen is unknown. Germline CDR1 is KGHSH and CDR2 is LQKENI. The CDR3 extends over 16 amino acids. V lost 3 bases to trimming and J lost 0 bases; unmatched junction nucleotides: 4. Input was about 616 ng to 6,500 ng of genomic DNA from tumor or blood. The data derive from a study of T cells in tumors after PD-1 blockade. Study information: Each patient got pembrolizumab 200 mg every 3 weeks or cemiplimab 350 mg every 2 weeks. General study points: Peripheral recruitment is suggested, as some novel exhausted tumor clones were in pre-treatment blood.

Here immunoSEQ multiplex PCR was the method, and the copy in TCRdb shows in-frame clones only, minus some. The sample carries more than 40,000 clones, 65% to 80% recorded once. Sequencing used PBMCs, obtained before anti-PD-1 therapy. The genes are TRBV18 and TRBJ1-3; TRBD1 aligns across 8 bases. The sequence was collected from a human donor with advanced basal cell or squamous cell carcinoma (not recorded which). The CDR3 here is CASSPAGGFSGNTIYF. The CDR3 DNA reads as TGTGCCAGCTCACCCGCAGGGGGCTTCTCTGGAAACACCATATATTTT.